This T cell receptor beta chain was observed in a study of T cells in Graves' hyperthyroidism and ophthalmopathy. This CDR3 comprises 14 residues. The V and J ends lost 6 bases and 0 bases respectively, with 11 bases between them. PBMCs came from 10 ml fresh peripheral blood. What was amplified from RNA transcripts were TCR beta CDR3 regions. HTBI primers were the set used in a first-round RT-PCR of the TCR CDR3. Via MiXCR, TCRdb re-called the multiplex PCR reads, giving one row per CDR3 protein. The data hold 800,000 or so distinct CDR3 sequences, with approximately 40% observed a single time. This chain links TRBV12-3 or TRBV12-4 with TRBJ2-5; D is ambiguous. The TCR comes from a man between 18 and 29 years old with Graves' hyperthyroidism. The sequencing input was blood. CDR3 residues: CASSRNPYQETQYF. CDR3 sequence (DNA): TGTGCCAGCAGCCGAAACCCGTACCAAGAGACCCAGTACTTC.